The next 4 T cell receptor beta chains were all read from a single sample in a study of cytomegalovirus exposure and HLA in healthy donors. Use of 60 Vbeta and 13 Jbeta primers characterized the PCR. Method: immunoSEQ multiplex PCR; TCRdb's copy keeps in-frame clones and lacks some. The data show 150,000 or so clones, roughly 80% seen once. Material for sequencing was PBMCs. The source is a man aged 25 to 45 in good health and CMV-seropositive.

Written as DNA, the CDR3 is TGTGCCAGCAGCCAAAGCAGGGCGAGTTCCTACGAGCAGTACTTC. It specifies CASSQSRASSYEQYF. The genes are TRBV11-2 and TRBJ2-7; TRBD1 is a possible D gene (5 bases). Germline-derived CDR1 and CDR2 are SGHAT and FQNNGV. Deletions cut 5 bases from V and 1 base from J, with 15 bases between. The CDR3 is made up of 15 amino acids.

The chain couples TRBV4-2 to TRBJ2-3, with unresolved D. Trimming removed 0 bases from V and 6 bases from J, with 4 bases in between. The CDR3 is 12 amino acids. Germline assignment: CDR1 LGHNA and CDR2 YNFKEQ. CDR3 loop: CASSQEADTQYF. Here the CDR3 DNA reads TGTGCCAGCAGCCAAGAAGCGGATACGCAGTATTTT.

The chain carries TRBV6-6 and TRBJ2-1, with a possible D match to TRBD2 (5 bases). Germline V gives CDR1 MNHNY, CDR2 SVGAGI (reference sequence). Trimming took 7 bases from V and 6 from J, leaving 13 bases between them. The CDR3 sequence is 13 residues long. The CDR3 sequence: CASNYEGTNEQFF. The CDR3 DNA reads TGTGCCAGCAATTATGAGGGCACCAATGAGCAGTTCTTC.

The rearrangement joins TRBV7-9 to TRBJ2-7; possible D gene TRBD2, 5 bases. The germline V gene encodes CDR1 SEHNR and CDR2 FQNEAQ (reference sequence). The CDR3 loop spans 14 amino acids. V lost 1 base and J 0 bases, leaving 7 bases between the germline ends. The CDR3 region is CASSLERVSYEQYF. The CDR3 DNA sequence: TGTGCCAGCAGCTTAGAGAGGGTCTCCTACGAGCAGTACTTC. Looking up the rest from reference TRBV7-9 and TRBJ2-7 gives the full variable domain: DTGVSQNPRHKITKRGQNVTFRCDPISEHNRLYWYRQTLGQGPEFLTYFQNEAQLEKSRLLSDRFSAERPKGSFSTLEIQRTEQGDSAMYLCASSLERVSYEQYFGPGTRLTVT.